This entry is about one T cell receptor beta chain. Its cognate antigen is unknown. This entry belongs to a study of graft-versus-host responses after intestinal transplantation. Study-wide background: Uniformly, recipients were administered anti-thymocyte globulin induction with subsequent tacrolimus and steroids for around three years.

Method: immunoSEQ multiplex PCR; TCRdb's copy keeps in-frame clones and lacks some. The sample carries 90,000 to 120,000 clones, roughly 90% recorded once. The study, taken as a whole, reports: Patients with graft-donor T cell macrochimerism had high graft-versus-host to host-versus-graft clonal ratios in allografts. GvH clones turned up in recipient marrow; some had shown up first in ileum or blood.

J lost 6 bases, V lost 9 bases, and 5 bases had no gene match. This CDR3 contains 13 residues. Germline CDR1 reads WNHNN; CDR2 reads SYGVQD (reference sequence). The TCR sequence derives from a human donor who was the organ donor for an intestinal transplant. The chain recombines TRBV10-1 with TRBJ2-3, with 11 bases aligning to TRBD2. The sequences come from unstimulated CD4+ T cells sorted from spleen or lymph node cells, collected before transplant. The CDR3 protein is CASTSGGRDTQYF. CDR3 sequence (DNA): TGCGCCAGTACTAGCGGGGGCAGGGATACGCAGTATTTT.